Presented here are 32 T cell receptor beta chains from one specimen sequenced in a study of blood T cell repertoires in COVID-19. The data were produced by immunoSEQ multiplex PCR, yet TCRdb's version contains in-frame clones alone and is incomplete. The top ten hold 4.5% to 6% of the sample, which has just under 150,000 clones, more than 75% seen once. The sequenced sample was peripheral blood. These receptors all come from a human donor in a cohort sampled during active COVID-19.

The rearrangement links TRBV10-3 to TRBJ2-1; D is possibly TRBD2 (6 bases). Trimming left V 4 bases short and J 7 bases short, with 11 bases between. The CDR3 loop spans 13 amino acids. From germline, CDR1 is ENHRY and CDR2 SYGVKD. The CDR3 loop reads CAISGGVRNEQFF. The CDR3 nucleotides read TGTGCCATCAGTGGGGGGGTGAGGAATGAGCAGTTCTTC.

This chain connects TRBV7-2 to TRBJ2-6; possibly TRBD2 for D (6 bases). Germline loops: CDR1 SGHTA, CDR2 FQGNSA. There are 17 residues in the CDR3. The germline V and J ends were trimmed by 5 bases and 4 bases, with 18 bases remaining between them. The CDR3 loop reads CASSRPGLRDGANVLTF. Here the CDR3 DNA reads TGTGCCAGCAGCCGTCCGGGACTCCGGGACGGGGCCAACGTCCTGACTTTC.

The chain employs TRBV23-1 and TRBJ2-3; D is possibly TRBD1 (5 bases). TRBV23-1 is flagged as an ORF with uncertain function. CDR3 length: 18 amino acids. Trimming took off 3 bases at V and 2 bases at J, with 21 bases between the two ends. CDR3 in DNA: TGCGCCAGCAGTCACTCAACAAGGGCCCAGACAGCCACAGATACGCAGTATTTT. This gives the protein CASSHSTRAQTATDTQYF.

V usage is TRBV4-2 and J usage is TRBJ1-2, with a weak D call TRBD1 (6 bases). From germline, CDR1 is LGHNA and CDR2 YNFKEQ. V gave up 0 bases and J gave up 3 bases, with 11 bases separating them. CDR3 length equals 15 residues. CDR3 coding DNA: TGTGCCAGCAGCCAAGATCAGGGGCAAGACTATGGCTACACCTTC. It specifies CASSQDQGQDYGYTF.

This rearrangement joins TRBV9 to TRBJ2-7, with 8 nucleotides matching TRBD1. This CDR3 region has 14 residues. Germline lookup yields CDR1 SGDLS and CDR2 YYNGEE. J lost 7 bases, V lost 4 bases, and 10 bases had no gene match. The CDR3 protein is CASSRIGQGGEQYF. CDR3 in DNA: TGTGCCAGCAGCAGGATAGGACAGGGTGGAGAGCAGTACTTC. Looking up the rest from reference TRBV9 and TRBJ2-7 gives the full variable domain: DSGVTQTPKHLITATGQRVTLRCSPRSGDLSVYWYQQSLDQGLQFLIQYYNGEERAKGNILERFSAQQFPDLHSELNLSSLELGDSALYFCASSRIGQGGEQYFGPGTRLTVT.

The V gene is TRBV5-6, the J gene TRBJ1-4; 9 positions match TRBD1. The length of the CDR3 is 13 residues. The germline V gene has CDR1 SGHDT and CDR2 YYEEEE. J was trimmed by 8 bases and V by 7 bases; bases with no gene match: 6. The CDR3 sequence: CASSRTGVEKLFF. The CDR3 DNA sequence: TGTGCCAGCTCACGGACAGGGGTAGAAAAACTGTTTTTT.

J is TRBJ1-2 and V is TRBV5-6; D is unclear. V was clipped by 1 base and J by 1 base, with 11 bases between them. Germline assignment: CDR1 SGHDT and CDR2 YYEEEE. The CDR3 is made up of 15 amino acids. The CDR3 loop is CASSLQSSGNYGYTF. The CDR3 region has the DNA TGTGCCAGCAGCTTGCAATCCTCGGGTAACTATGGCTACACCTTC.

This chain uses TRBV11-3 with TRBJ2-2; 8 positions match TRBD1. This CDR3 region has 15 residues. J lost 0 bases, V lost 4 bases, and 1 base had no gene match. Germline loops: CDR1 SGHNT, CDR2 YENEEA. The CDR3, as DNA: TGTGCCAGCAGCTCGACAGGGGCGAACACCGGGGAGCTGTTTTTT. Translated, it gives CASSSTGANTGELFF.

The V and J genes are TRBV19 and TRBJ2-5; 9 bases fit TRBD2. The V gene end was trimmed by 4 bases and the J gene end by 2 bases; junction bases not matched to a gene: 2. Germline V gene lookup returns CDR1 LNHDA and CDR2 SQIVND (reference sequence). This CDR3 is built from 14 residues. CDR3 nucleotide sequence: TGTGCCAGTAGTAAAACTAGCGGGCAAGAGACCCAGTACTTC. Protein sequence: CASSKTSGQETQYF.

V is TRBV3-1 (or the pseudogene TRBV3-2) and J is TRBJ2-1; D not certain. V was cut by 1 base and J by 8 bases, with 12 bases left in between. The CDR3 extends over 14 amino acids. CDR1 and CDR2 from the germline V gene are LGHDT and YNNKEL (reference sequence). The chain's CDR3 is CASSQARGRDEQFF. The CDR3 region has the DNA TGTGCCAGCAGCCAAGCCCGTGGGCGAGATGAGCAGTTCTTC.

The V and J genes are TRBV6-5 and TRBJ1-5; D is unresolved. This CDR3 is built from 14 residues. Trimming removed 0 bases from V and 3 bases from J, with 6 bases in between. Germline lookup yields CDR1 MNHEY and CDR2 SVGAGI. The CDR3 DNA reads as TGTGCCAGCAGTTACTCGTTAGCCAATCAGCCCCAGCATTTT. Encoded protein: CASSYSLANQPQHF.

The rearrangement links TRBV27 to TRBJ1-4; D gene ambiguous. V lost 10 bases, J lost 8 bases, and 20 bases lay in between. CDR1 and CDR2 from the germline V gene are MNHEY and SMNVEV (reference sequence). The CDR3 loop spans 14 amino acids. CDR3 nucleotides: TGTGCCACCTCCCTTATAGGGAGCGGAGAAAAACTGTTTTTT. Amino acids: CATSLIGSGEKLFF.

The gene calls are TRBV6-5 and TRBJ1-3; unclear D gene. Germline CDR1 MNHEY, CDR2 SVGAGI. The CDR3 extends over 15 amino acids. V lost 0 bases to trimming and J lost 3 bases, with 9 bases between them. CDR3 sequence (DNA): TGTGCCAGCAGTTACTCCTCCGGGTTTGGAAACACCATATATTTT. As protein: CASSYSSGFGNTIYF.

The rearrangement joins TRBV5-1 to TRBJ2-2, with D perhaps matching TRBD1 (7 bases). This CDR3 has 15 residues. CDR1 and CDR2 (germline): SGHRS, YFSETQ. The ends were cut back, 4 bases at V and 6 bases at J, with 16 bases in the middle. This chain's CDR3 is CASSEQGRFSGELFF. The CDR3 region has the DNA TGCGCCAGCAGCGAACAGGGGAGGTTCTCCGGGGAGCTGTTTTTT.

This chain joins TRBV5-6 and TRBJ2-2; D is perhaps TRBD2 (5 bases). There are 16 residues in the CDR3. Germline V gene sequence: CDR1 SGHDT, CDR2 YYEEEE. The germline V and J ends were trimmed by 0 bases and 5 bases, with 14 bases remaining between them. CDR3 in DNA: TGTGCCAGCAGCTTGGTACCAGGACTTGGTACCGGGGAGCTGTTTTTT. It specifies CASSLVPGLGTGELFF.

This chain links TRBV4-1 with TRBJ2-7, with a possible D match to TRBD1 (6 bases). The CDR3 spans 15 residues. Trimming took 5 bases from V and 7 from J, leaving 21 bases between them. Germline V gene data show CDR1 as MGHRA and CDR2 as YSYEKL. This chain's CDR3 is CASSLHTGLDQEQYV. CDR3 in DNA: TGCGCCAGCAGCTTACACACAGGGCTTGATCAGGAGCAGTACGTC.

The chain carries TRBV6-6 and TRBJ2-2, with 13 bases fitting TRBD2. V was pared by 7 bases and J by 7 bases, with 6 bases of the junction left unmatched. CDR1 is MNHNY, CDR2 SVGAGI, per germline (reference sequence). This CDR3 has 15 amino acids. The CDR3, as DNA: TGTGCCAGCAAGGGACTAGCGGGACGGGACGGGGAGCTGTTTTTT. Amino acid sequence: CASKGLAGRDGELFF.

The chain combines TRBV28 with TRBJ1-1; D may be TRBD1 (5 bases). This CDR3 has 13 amino acids. Trimming removed 10 bases at V and 0 bases at J, with 12 bases between. Germline V gene sequence: CDR1 MDHEN, CDR2 SYDVKM. CDR3 sequence: CATQGGMNTEAFF. CDR3 sequence (DNA): TGTGCCACCCAGGGAGGTATGAACACTGAAGCTTTCTTT.

The chain carries TRBV27 and TRBJ2-2, with a weak D call TRBD2 (6 bases). Germline assignment: CDR1 MNHEY and CDR2 SMNVEV (reference sequence). V lost 3 bases, J lost 6 bases, and 8 bases lay in between. The CDR3 is 13 amino acids. In DNA form, the CDR3 reads TGTGCCAGCAGTTTGTGGGGGGCCGGGGAGCTGTTTTTT. This encodes CASSLWGAGELFF.

J is TRBJ2-1 and V is TRBV5-6, with unresolved D. From germline, CDR1 is SGHDT and CDR2 YYEEEE. The V end was cut by 2 bases, the J end by 4 bases, with 13 bases between. The CDR3 loop spans 15 amino acids. As DNA, the CDR3 is TGTGCCAGCAGCTTCCAGTCGCCCTTATACAATGAGCAGTTCTTC. It encodes CASSFQSPLYNEQFF.

The V call is TRBV6-5, the J call TRBJ1-4, with TRBD1 matching 7 bases. The J segment lost 5 bases and the V segment lost 4 bases, leaving 10 bases of the junction unmatched. The germline CDR1 and CDR2 sequences are MNHEY and SVGAGI. The CDR3 is 16 residues long. CDR3 bases: TGTGCCAGCAGTTCTTGGGGATCGGGACAGAATGAAAAACTGTTTTTT. It translates to CASSSWGSGQNEKLFF.

This chain uses TRBV6-1 with TRBJ2-1; 9 bases map to TRBD2. CDR1 MNHNS and CDR2 SASEGT come from the germline V gene. The CDR3 sequence is 16 residues long. V lost 0 bases and J lost 7; bases outside the gene matches: 7. DNA of the CDR3: TGTGCCAGCAGTGAAGCTAGCGGGGGATTTTGGAATGAGCAGTTCTTC. Amino acids: CASSEASGGFWNEQFF.

This chain connects TRBV4-2 to TRBJ2-1; TRBD2 agrees at 14 bases. With V trimmed by 0 bases and J by 2 bases, 9 bases remained unmatched. The germline gives CDR1 LGHNA, CDR2 YNFKEQ. The CDR3 is 20 amino acids. CDR3 protein: CASSQEEGLAGGGAYNEQFF. CDR3 bases: TGTGCCAGCAGCCAAGAAGAAGGACTAGCGGGAGGAGGGGCCTACAATGAGCAGTTCTTC.

The rearrangement uses TRBV19 and TRBJ2-1, with 8 positions matching TRBD2. The CDR3 contains 19 residues. The V gene's germline CDR1 is LNHDA and CDR2 SQIVND (reference sequence). V dropped 1 base and J dropped 1; count of bases not matched to a gene: 12. As DNA, the CDR3 is TGTGCCAGTAGTATAGGTGGTAGCGGGATCCCTTTGTCCTACAATGAGCAGTTCTTC. It translates to CASSIGGSGIPLSYNEQFF.

The chain carries TRBV7-9 and TRBJ2-5; TRBD2 agrees at 12 bases. The CDR3 is 16 amino acids. Germline trimming cut 5 bases from V and 2 bases from J; bases unmatched to any gene: 6. Germline V lookup: CDR1 SEHNR, CDR2 FQNEAQ (reference sequence). The CDR3 DNA is TGTGCCAGCAGCCCAGGGACTAGCGGGTATCAAGAGACCCAGTACTTC. Its translation is CASSPGTSGYQETQYF.

In this sample, this clone turned up once. The chain has TRBV6-5 and TRBJ1-2; TRBD1 matches 12 bases. The V segment lost 5 bases and the J segment 8 bases; nucleotides outside the gene matches: 9. The CDR3 is 15 residues long. Germline lookup yields CDR1 MNHEY and CDR2 SVGAGI. The CDR3 is CASSTGQGAQRGYTF. In DNA form, the CDR3 reads TGTGCCAGCAGTACGGGACAGGGGGCGCAACGGGGCTACACCTTC.

The V call is TRBV27, the J call TRBJ1-1; no reliable D call. From germline, CDR1 is MNHEY and CDR2 SMNVEV (reference sequence). There are 12 residues in the CDR3. The V end was cut by 2 bases, the J end by 7 bases, with 8 bases between. The CDR3 loop reads CASSLRPGEAFF. The CDR3 region has the DNA TGTGCCAGCAGTTTAAGGCCGGGTGAAGCTTTCTTT.

The J gene is TRBJ2-6, the V gene TRBV28; D ambiguous. Germline V gene lookup returns CDR1 MDHEN and CDR2 SYDVKM. V dropped 5 bases and J dropped 4 bases, with 18 bases sitting between them. This CDR3 has 17 amino acids. Written as DNA, the CDR3 is TGTGCCAGCAGTGCGAATCGAGCAACCCTAGGGGCCAACGTCCTGACTTTC. It is translated as CASSANRATLGANVLTF.

V usage is TRBV6-1 and J usage is TRBJ1-2, with 7 bases aligning to TRBD1. Germline values: CDR1 MNHNS, CDR2 SASEGT. The CDR3 length is 15 residues. V trimming: 1 base; J trimming: 7 bases; junction bases outside the gene matches: 9. The CDR3 sequence is CASSEDQGGGSGYTF. The CDR3 DNA sequence: TGTGCCAGCAGTGAAGATCAGGGGGGAGGAAGTGGCTACACCTTC.

The rearrangement joins TRBV30 to TRBJ1-6, with unresolved D. Germline-derived CDR1 and CDR2 are GTSNPN and SVGIG (reference sequence). The CDR3 loop spans 13 amino acids. V was trimmed by 5 bases and J by 5 bases, leaving 10 bases between them. The CDR3 nucleotides are TGTGCCTGGCGCGCCCTGGATAATTCACCCCTCCACTTT. It is translated as CAWRALDNSPLHF.

This chain links TRBV3-1 (or the pseudogene TRBV3-2) with TRBJ2-1; D gene unclear. The length of the CDR3 is 13 residues. Trimming stripped 2 bases from V and 4 bases from J, with 6 bases between. Looked up from germline, CDR1 is LGHDT and CDR2 is YNNKEL (reference sequence). The DNA for the CDR3 is TGTGCCAGCAGCCAATCTCGTTACAATGAGCAGTTCTTC. Amino acids: CASSQSRYNEQFF.

V gene TRBV30 combines with J gene TRBJ1-1; D gene uncertain. V lost 3 bases and J 0 bases, leaving 11 bases between the germline ends. Germline V CDR1 and CDR2: GTSNPN, SVGIG (reference sequence). There are 14 residues in the CDR3. The CDR3 DNA sequence: TGTGCCTGGAGGCGCGACTGGTTGAACACTGAAGCTTTCTTT. It encodes CAWRRDWLNTEAFF.